What follows are 32 T cell receptor beta chains derived from one specimen sequenced in a study of cytomegalovirus exposure and HLA in healthy donors (dated by TCRdb to 2016 to 2017). Libraries were constructed by the immunoSEQ multiplex PCR assay. A mixture of 60 forward primers for TCR Vbeta segments and 13 reverse primers for TCR Jbeta segments was used in the multiplex PCR. This immuneACCESS table, as held by TCRdb, lists in-frame sequences with V and J called but not all clones. Of the missing ones, under half trace to an unresolved V gene in checked studies; the others have no known cause. In all, the sample holds more than 85,000 clones, and around 77% of those were seen once. The ten largest clones capture around 7.2% of the sample. The sample consisted of PBMCs. Every receptor here comes from a female donor in good health and CMV-seronegative.

The rearrangement links TRBV5-1 to TRBJ1-4; 8 bases fit TRBD1. The CDR3 runs to 14 residues. CDR1 and CDR2 from the germline V gene are SGHRS and YFSETQ. V shed 3 bases and J 6 bases; nucleotides not matched to a gene: 4. CDR3 loop: CASSSQGEYEKLFF. The CDR3 DNA reads as TGCGCCAGCAGCTCACAGGGGGAGTATGAAAAACTGTTTTTT.

This chain links TRBV27 with TRBJ1-5; possibly TRBD1 for D (5 bases). The CDR3 sequence is 14 residues long. Trimming shortened V by 3 bases and J by 5 bases, and 11 bases separated the two germline ends. Germline CDR1 is MNHEY and CDR2 is SMNVEV (reference sequence). The CDR3 sequence: CASSLIGEDQPQHF. The CDR3 coding sequence is TGTGCCAGCAGTTTGATAGGGGAGGATCAGCCCCAGCATTTT.

This chain joins TRBV11-2 and TRBJ1-4; unclear D gene. CDR1 and CDR2 (germline): SGHAT, FQNNGV. V was trimmed by 4 bases and J by 7 bases, leaving 13 bases between them. The CDR3 consists of 14 residues. CDR3 DNA sequence: TGTGCCAGCAGCTCCACGGAGGCTTTTGAAAAACTGTTTTTT. Translating it yields CASSSTEAFEKLFF.

The chain combines TRBV28 with TRBJ2-5, with 7 bases identical to TRBD1. V was clipped by 6 bases and J by 11 bases; unmatched bases: 15. The CDR3 is made up of 14 amino acids. Germline V gene lookup returns CDR1 MDHEN and CDR2 SYDVKM. CDR3 in amino acids: CASRHTGVGPEQYF. The CDR3, as DNA: TGTGCCAGCAGGCATACAGGGGTGGGACCTGAGCAGTACTTC.

This clone was found once. This rearrangement joins TRBV18 to TRBJ2-7; TRBD1 might be the D (5 bases). There are 13 residues in the CDR3. V was clipped by 3 bases and J by 5 bases, with 11 bases between them. The V gene's germline CDR1 is KGHSH and CDR2 LQKENI. The CDR3 sequence: CASSPQGPHEQYF. CDR3 bases: TGTGCCAGCTCACCCCAGGGTCCTCACGAGCAGTACTTC.

Points on this clone: One end of the junction varies from germline; a read error may be responsible. The V call is TRBV7-8, the J call TRBJ1-2; D is unresolved. The V gene's germline CDR1 is SGHVS and CDR2 FQNEAQ. The CDR3 sequence is 14 residues long. The CDR3, as DNA: TGTGCCAACAGCTTAAGCGCAGTTAACTATGGCTACACCTTC. Its translation is CANSLSAVNYGYTF.

The chain employs TRBV7-3 and TRBJ2-3, with D perhaps matching TRBD1 (6 bases). This CDR3 is built from 14 residues. The germline gives CDR1 SGHTA, CDR2 FQGTGA. Trimming took 2 bases from V and 4 from J, leaving 10 bases between them. CDR3 coding DNA: TGTGCCAGCAGCTTATCGGCAGGGGCAGATACGCAGTATTTT. Translated, it gives CASSLSAGADTQYF. The full variable domain, its missing parts supplied by reference TRBV7-3 and TRBJ2-3, is GAGVSQTPSNKVTEKGKYVELRCDPISGHTALYWYRQSLGQGPEFLIYFQGTGAADDSGLPNDRFFAVRPEGSVSTLKIQRTERGDSAVYLCASSLSAGADTQYFGPGTRLTVL.

The J gene is TRBJ2-3, the V gene TRBV15; D is undetermined. Deletions cut 9 bases from V and 3 bases from J, with 10 bases between. This CDR3 is 12 amino acids long. Germline V CDR1 and CDR2: LNHNV, YYDKDF (reference sequence). CDR3: CATGVETDTQYF. CDR3 DNA sequence: TGTGCCACAGGAGTTGAGACAGATACGCAGTATTTT.

The chain couples TRBV19 to TRBJ1-1, with D uncertain. Germline assignment: CDR1 LNHDA and CDR2 SQIVND (reference sequence). The CDR3 sequence is 15 residues long. V was pared by 0 bases and J by 4 bases, with 12 bases between. This chain's CDR3 is CASSIDFSWATEAFF. CDR3 bases: TGTGCCAGTAGTATAGATTTCAGCTGGGCCACTGAAGCTTTCTTT.

The chain has TRBV11-1 and TRBJ2-7; D may be TRBD1 (5 bases). CDR1 and CDR2 (germline): SGHAT, FQDESV (reference sequence). The CDR3 spans 15 residues. The V and J ends lost 2 bases and 5 bases respectively, with 16 bases between them. The DNA for the CDR3 is TGTGCCAGCAGCTTAAGGCCAGGGCGAATGAACGAGCAGTACTTC. It yields the protein CASSLRPGRMNEQYF. The full variable domain, rest sourced from reference TRBV11-1 and TRBJ2-7, is EAEVAQSPRYKITEKSQAVAFWCDPISGHATLYWYRQILGQGPELLVQFQDESVVDDSQLPKDRFSAERLKGVDSTLKIQPAELGDSAMYLCASSLRPGRMNEQYFGPGTRLTVT.

V is TRBV9 and J is TRBJ2-6, with a tentative D call TRBD1 (5 bases). Trimming left V 0 bases short and J 1 base short, with 14 bases between. The CDR3 runs to 18 residues. CDR1 and CDR2 (germline): SGDLS, YYNGEE. CDR3 nucleotide sequence: TGTGCCAGCAGCGTAGATATAACAGGCTTTTCTGGGGCCAACGTCCTGACTTTC. Translated, it gives CASSVDITGFSGANVLTF.

The chain carries TRBV5-1 and TRBJ2-5; 11 bases are a match to TRBD1. This CDR3 comprises 15 residues. CDR1 and CDR2 (germline): SGHRS, YFSETQ. The J segment lost 2 bases and the V segment lost 0 bases, leaving 0 bases of the junction unmatched. Here the CDR3 reads CASSLGDRGQETQYF. Here the CDR3 DNA reads TGCGCCAGCAGCTTGGGGGACAGGGGGCAAGAGACCCAGTACTTC.

In its sample, this clone ranks as large. The chain couples TRBV5-1 to TRBJ2-7; a weak D match, TRBD2 (6 bases). The CDR3 length is 14 residues. Looked up from germline, CDR1 is SGHRS and CDR2 is YFSETQ. V gave up 4 bases and J gave up 11 bases, with 22 bases separating them. CDR3 in DNA: TGCGCCAGCAGCACCCGGGAGAGTCGAAGACGGGAGTACTTC. Its protein is CASSTRESRRREYF. Variable domain in full (rest from reference TRBV5-1 and TRBJ2-7): KAGVTQTPRYLIKTRGQQVTLSCSPISGHRSVSWYQQTPGQGLQFLFEYFSETQRNKGNFPGRFSGRQFSNSRSEMNVSTLELGDSALYLCASSTRESRRREYFGPGTRLTVT.

This clone appeared once. This chain uses TRBV2 with TRBJ2-5, with TRBD2 matching 10 bases. CDR1 and CDR2 from the germline V gene are SNHLY and FYNNEI. V shed 6 bases, J shed 6 bases, and the junction held 10 bases outside the gene matches. The CDR3 is 15 amino acids. The CDR3: CASSPQRGGPKTQYF. The CDR3, as DNA: TGTGCCAGCAGCCCCCAGCGGGGGGGCCCGAAGACCCAGTACTTC.

The chain combines TRBV4-3 with TRBJ2-7, with 9 bases lining up with TRBD1. With V trimmed by 1 base and J by 2 bases, 3 bases remained unmatched. The germline gives CDR1 LGHNA, CDR2 YSLEER. The CDR3 has 15 amino acids. The CDR3 reads CASSQGRQGAYEQYF. CDR3 coding DNA: TGCGCCAGCAGCCAAGGTAGACAGGGGGCCTACGAGCAGTACTTC.

The chain has TRBV7-6 and TRBJ2-5; tentatively, D is TRBD1 (6 bases). V lost 3 bases to trimming and J lost 4 bases, with 12 bases between them. Germline V CDR1 and CDR2: SGHVS, FNYEAQ. The CDR3 sequence is 14 residues long. The CDR3 loop reads CASSFTGSPETQYF. In DNA, the CDR3 is TGTGCCAGCAGCTTTACAGGGTCCCCAGAGACCCAGTACTTC.

The table lists this clone with a count of one. V gene TRBV14 combines with J gene TRBJ1-1; D is unresolved. Deletions cut 5 bases from V and 1 base from J, with 5 bases between. The CDR3 is 12 amino acids. Germline V gene data show CDR1 as SGHDN and CDR2 as FVKESK. The CDR3 DNA follows: TGTGCCAGCAGCTACAGGAACACTGAAGCTTTCTTT. Encoded protein: CASSYRNTEAFF.

This rearrangement joins TRBV19 to TRBJ1-1, with 7 bases that match TRBD1. Trimming took 5 bases from V and 0 from J; bases not matched to a gene: 12. Germline V lookup: CDR1 LNHDA, CDR2 SQIVND (reference sequence). The CDR3 totals 17 residues. Here the CDR3 DNA reads TGTGCCAGTAGTGGAGAAGGCCCGGGACAGCTGAACACTGAAGCTTTCTTT. This translates into CASSGEGPGQLNTEAFF.

The rearrangement links TRBV5-1 to TRBJ1-1, with D maybe TRBD1 (6 bases). The CDR3 is 15 amino acids. CDR1 is SGHRS, CDR2 YFSETQ, per germline. Trimming cost V 1 base and J 1 base, with 11 bases left between them. The chain's CDR3 is CASSLRAGENTEAFF. As DNA, the CDR3 is TGCGCCAGCAGCTTGAGGGCAGGGGAGAACACTGAAGCTTTCTTT.

This rearrangement joins TRBV19 to TRBJ2-2, with D possibly TRBD1 on 6 matching bases. The CDR3 is made up of 17 amino acids. Germline V gene data show CDR1 as LNHDA and CDR2 as SQIVND (reference sequence). V was cut by 4 bases and J by 2 bases, with 17 bases left in between. CDR3 region: CASSTQRLQGNTGELFF. The DNA of the CDR3 is TGTGCCAGTAGTACGCAGAGATTACAGGGAAACACCGGGGAGCTGTTTTTT.

The rearrangement uses TRBV7-9 and TRBJ2-3; D remains ambiguous. CDR1 and CDR2 from the germline V gene are SEHNR and FQNEAQ (reference sequence). The germline V and J ends were trimmed by 5 bases and 4 bases, with 7 bases remaining between them. This CDR3 has 12 residues. This chain's CDR3 is CASSRAADTQYF. DNA of the CDR3: TGTGCCAGCAGCCGTGCGGCAGATACGCAGTATTTT.

The chain joins TRBV11-2 to TRBJ1-5, with TRBD1 identical over 8 bases. Trimming removed 5 bases from V and 3 bases from J; junction bases left unmatched: 3. Germline CDR1 reads SGHAT; CDR2 reads FQNNGV. The CDR3 is made up of 14 amino acids. The CDR3 DNA follows: TGTGCCAGCAGCCAGACAGGGGACAATCAGCCCCAGCATTTT. It translates to CASSQTGDNQPQHF. The full variable domain, its missing parts supplied by reference TRBV11-2 and TRBJ1-5, is EAGVAQSPRYKIIEKRQSVAFWCNPISGHATLYWYQQILGQGPKLLIQFQNNGVVDDSQLPKDRFSAERLKGVDSTLKIQPAKLEDSAVYLCASSQTGDNQPQHFGDGTRLSIL.

The V and J genes are TRBV7-9 and TRBJ2-6; possible D gene TRBD2, 6 bases. Germline CDR1 is SEHNR and CDR2 is FQNEAQ (reference sequence). Trimming left V 3 bases short and J 0 bases short, with 9 bases between. This CDR3 is 16 amino acids long. The CDR3 coding sequence is TGTGCCAGCAGCTTTTCCGGGGGCTCTGGGGCCAACGTCCTGACTTTC. This codes for CASSFSGGSGANVLTF.

The chain links TRBV18 to TRBJ2-7, with a weak D call TRBD1 (5 bases). Germline assignment: CDR1 KGHSH and CDR2 LQKENI. The CDR3 is made up of 14 amino acids. V lost 3 bases and J 7 bases, leaving 16 bases between the germline ends. CDR3 amino acids: CASSPPHRSGEQYF. Here the CDR3 DNA reads TGTGCCAGCTCACCCCCCCACAGGTCCGGGGAGCAGTACTTC.

This rearrangement joins TRBV21-1 to TRBJ1-6; TRBD1 was called by the table and not checked on the DNA. TRBV21-1 is a listed pseudogene. The CDR3 spans 16 residues. The CDR3 region is CASSTRGEIYNSPLHF. CDR3 coding DNA: TGTGCCAGCAGCACCAGGGGGGAGATCTATAATTCACCCCTCCACTTT.

The rearrangement joins TRBV9 to TRBJ2-3; no clear D gene. V dropped 4 bases and J dropped 1 base, with 10 bases sitting between them. The CDR3 totals 14 residues. The germline gives CDR1 SGDLS, CDR2 YYNGEE. Here the CDR3 reads CASSSSTGTDTQYF. CDR3 DNA sequence: TGTGCCAGCAGCTCCTCGACTGGCACAGATACGCAGTATTTT.

The V and J genes are TRBV12-5 and TRBJ1-1, with 9 bases fitting TRBD1. Germline values: CDR1 LGHNT, CDR2 FRNRAP. The CDR3 is 16 residues long. With 7 bases clipped from V and 1 base from J, the junction kept 10 bases outside the gene matches. The CDR3 loop reads CASAKGQGMGNTEAFF. In nucleotides, the CDR3 is TGTGCTAGTGCTAAGGGACAGGGAATGGGGAACACTGAAGCTTTCTTT.

In nucleotides, the CDR3 is TGTGCCAGCAGCTTCGGGACAGGTTACGAGCAGTACTTC. Residues: CASSFGTGYEQYF. This chain connects TRBV7-6 to TRBJ2-7; 8 nucleotides agree with TRBD1. The CDR3 is made up of 13 amino acids. CDR1 and CDR2 (germline): SGHVS, FNYEAQ. After removal of 3 bases from V and 4 bases from J, the junction contained 2 bases not matched to a gene.

As to this clone: One junction end disagrees with the germline gene, perhaps due to a read error. The chain is built from TRBV7-9 and TRBJ1-4; the D is unclear. CDR1 is SEHNR, CDR2 FQNEAQ, per germline (reference sequence). The length of the CDR3 is 10 residues. The CDR3 bases are TGTTCCAGCTCAAGCGAAAAACTGTTTTTT. Its translation: CSSSSEKLFF.

This clone was recorded a few times. The gene calls are TRBV2 and TRBJ2-5, with D perhaps matching TRBD1 (6 bases). CDR3 size: 13 residues. Trimming removed 8 bases from V and 7 bases from J, with 17 bases in between. Germline V gene sequence: CDR1 SNHLY, CDR2 FYNNEI. CDR3 nucleotides: TGTGCCAGCTCCCCATCGACAGGCCGGACCCAGTACTTC. Its translation: CASSPSTGRTQYF.

The gene calls are TRBV4-3 and TRBJ2-7; 10 bases line up with TRBD2. This CDR3 spans 15 amino acids. Per germline, CDR1 LGHNA and CDR2 YSLEER. V gave up 0 bases and J gave up 5 bases; unmatched junction bases: 4. CDR3 region: CASSQDSGRRNEQYF. The CDR3 region has the DNA TGCGCCAGCAGCCAAGATAGCGGGAGGCGAAACGAGCAGTACTTC.

The chain has TRBV2 and TRBJ2-1, with a possible D match to TRBD1 (5 bases). This CDR3 has 13 residues. The V end was cut by 2 bases, the J end by 7 bases, with 9 bases between. Germline V gene data show CDR1 as SNHLY and CDR2 as FYNNEI. The chain's CDR3 is CASSEWKGNEQFF. The CDR3, as DNA: TGTGCCAGCAGTGAATGGAAGGGGAATGAGCAGTTCTTC. The variable domain in full, with the rest retrieved from reference TRBV2 and TRBJ2-1, is EPEVTQTPSHQVTQMGQEVILRCVPISNHLYFYWYRQILGQKVEFLVSFYNNEISEKSEIFDDQFSVERPDGSNFTLKIRSTKLEDSAMYFCASSEWKGNEQFFGPGTRLTVL.